This T cell receptor (beta chain) was profiled in a study of T-cell memory formation after mild COVID-19. The CDR3 runs 16 residues. From germline, CDR1 is SNHLY and CDR2 FYNNEI. The V and J ends lost 4 bases and 6 bases respectively, with 18 bases between them. Via MiXCR, TCRdb re-called the 5' RACE reads, giving one row per CDR3 protein. This repertoire shows roughly 450,000 distinct CDR3 sequences, roughly 18% found once; its top ten account for roughly 12%. What was sequenced was PBMCs or a T cell subset sorted from them (not recorded which). This chain joins TRBV2 and TRBJ1-4, with D tentatively TRBD1 (6 bases). This receptor was identified in an adult woman who had mild COVID-19 (a few samples of this study predate the infection). Cell type and time point are not known. The CDR3 region is CASSAQGGLSYEKLFF. CDR3 sequence (DNA): TGTGCCAGCAGTGCACAGGGCGGACTTAGTTATGAAAAACTGTTTTTT.